Listed below are T cell receptor beta chains from one sample, sequenced in a study of blood T cell repertoires in COVID-19. Assay used: immunoSEQ multiplex PCR; TCRdb lists only in-frame clones, some missing. Among about 240,000 clones, about 89% were seen once, and the ten largest hold under 9.5%. What was sequenced was PBMCs or T cells enriched from blood (not recorded which). The receptors shown here come from a man aged 40-55 years who had recovered from COVID-19. CDR3s include the opening cysteine and the closing phenylalanine or tryptophan. D genes are given only for firm matches. A row's size may be missing; if present it is once, few, many or a size class.

>TRBJ2-7|TRBD1|TRBV15|.
TGTGCCACCAGCAGAGATACCCGATCCGGGGACAGGAATTCCTACGAGCAGTACTTC
CATSRDTRSGDRNSYEQYF
>TRBJ2-1|TRBD1|TRBV7-3|.
TGTGCCAGCAGCCGGACCAACACAGGGGGGAATGAGCAGTTCTTC
CASSRTNTGGNEQFF
>TRBJ2-1|TRBD1|TRBV5-6|.
TGTGCCAGCAGCTCCCGACAGGGGCGTCACTACAATGAGCAGTTCTTC
CASSSRQGRHYNEQFF
>TRBJ1-4|TRBD1|TRBV30|once
TGTGCCTGGACCCGGGACAGAAGGGAAAAACTGTTTTTT
CAWTRDRREKLFF
>TRBJ1-4|TRBD1|TRBV6-5|.
TGTGCCACACTCTCCGGGACAGCGGGTGAAAAACTGTTTTTT
CATLSGTAGEKLFF
>TRBJ2-1|.|TRBV18|.
TGTGCCAGCTCACCGAGGGCGTACGGTGTTGCGGACAATGAGCAGTTCTTC
CASSPRAYGVADNEQFF
>TRBJ1-1|.|TRBV20-1|.
TGCAGTGCCGGGGGAATAACTGAAGCTTTCTTT
CSAGGITEAFF
>TRBJ2-2|TRBD2|TRBV6-5|.
TGTGCCAGCAGTTACTCGAGCGGGAGCTACACCGGGGAGCTGTTTTTT
CASSYSSGSYTGELFF
>TRBJ2-3|.|TRBV11-2|few
TGTGCCAGCAGCTTAGATCTACCCAGCACAGATACGCAGTATTTT
CASSLDLPSTDTQYF
>TRBJ1-1|.|TRBV12-5|once
TGTGCTAGTGGTTTGATCGCTGAAGCTTTCTTT
CASGLIAEAFF
>TRBJ2-7|.|TRBV7-8|.
TGTGCCAGCAGCTACAAGCGGATTAGCTCCTACGAGCAGTACTTC
CASSYKRISSYEQYF
>TRBJ1-4|TRBD1|TRBV11-3|.
TGTGCCAGCAGCTTGAGGACAGGGAGAAAAGAAAAACTGTTTTTT
CASSLRTGRKEKLFF
>TRBJ2-1|TRBD1|TRBV7-3|once
TGTGCCAGCAGCACCCTCGGGACAGTCTTCTATGAGCAGTTCTTC
CASSTLGTVFYEQFF
>TRBJ2-5|.|TRBV11-2|.
TGTGCCAGCAGCGCTTCTCCCACAACCCAAGAGACCCAGTACTTC
CASSASPTTQETQYF
>TRBJ2-7|.|TRBV29-1|once
TGCAGCGTTGAGGTCCAGGGATCCGAGCAGTACTTC
CSVEVQGSEQYF
>TRBJ2-3|.|TRBV27|.
TGTGCCAGCAGTTTCAGGCGGGGAACGGCAGATACGCAGTATTTT
CASSFRRGTADTQYF
>TRBJ1-2|TRBD1|TRBV6-1|.
TGTGCCAGCAGTGACAGACAGGGGGCGACGGATGGCTACACCTTC
CASSDRQGATDGYTF
>TRBJ2-5|.|TRBV29-1|few
TGCAGCGTTGGTCCAGGGGAGATGGAGACCCAGTACTTC
CSVGPGEMETQYF
>TRBJ1-2|.|TRBV5-1|.
TGCGCCAGCAGCCTCCTTGGACAGAGCCTTAAGAACTATGGCTACACCTTC
CASSLLGQSLKNYGYTF
>TRBJ1-5|TRBD1|TRBV29-1|once
TGCAGCGTCCAACAGGGGAATCAGCCCCAGCATTTT
CSVQQGNQPQHF
>TRBJ1-1|.|TRBV5-6|.
TGTGCCAGCAGCTTGGAACAGCACACTGAAGCTTTCTTT
CASSLEQHTEAFF
>TRBJ1-3|.|TRBV2|.
TGTGCCAGCACTCCGCGAACCTCTGGAAACACCATATATTTT
CASTPRTSGNTIYF
>TRBJ1-1|.|TRBV5-1|.
TGCGCCAGCAGCTTGGCAGGGATAATGAACACTGAAGCTTTCTTT
CASSLAGIMNTEAFF
>TRBJ2-3|TRBD2|TRBV4-2|.
TGTGCCAGCAGCCACACCACTAGCGGAGCAGGAGATACGCAGTATTTT
CASSHTTSGAGDTQYF
>TRBJ1-2|.|TRBV27|once
TGTGCCAGCAGTTGGGAGTTTCAACCGAGGAACTATGGCTACACCTTC
CASSWEFQPRNYGYTF
>TRBJ1-5|.|TRBV4-1|few
TGCGCCAGCAGCCAAGGAGTGACATTTAGCAATCAGCCCCAGCATTTT
CASSQGVTFSNQPQHF
>TRBJ2-4|TRBD1|TRBV3-1/TRBV3-2|.
TGTGCCAGCAGCCAAGCTGACAGGGCCTTTCAGTACTTC
CASSQADRAFQYF
>TRBJ2-1|.|TRBV9|.
TGTGCCAGCAGCGATTTAGCGAACAATGAGCAGTTCTTC
CASSDLANNEQFF
>TRBJ2-5|TRBD2|TRBV11-2|.
TGTGCCAGCAGCCGGACTAGCGGGACCACCCAAGAGACCCAGTACTTC
CASSRTSGTTQETQYF
>TRBJ2-1|TRBD2|TRBV5-6|.
TGTGCCAGCTCCAGGGTGCGCGGGTGGGGGGGAGAGTACAATGAGCAGTTCTTC
CASSRVRGWGGEYNEQFF
>TRBJ2-1|.|TRBV10-3|.
TGTGCCATCAGTGAGGAGGAGGAGCAGTTCTTC
CAISEEEEQFF
>TRBJ2-3|.|TRBV11-2|.
TGTGCCAGCAGCAACAGGGCAGATACGCAGTATTTT
CASSNRADTQYF
>TRBJ1-1|TRBD1|TRBV10-3|.
TGTGCCATCCAGGGGGCGATAAGGGGCACTGAAGCTTTCTTT
CAIQGAIRGTEAFF
>TRBJ2-7|TRBD1|TRBV5-1|.
TGCGCCAGCAGTGAAGAGGGACAGGGGGCCTACGAGCAGTACTTC
CASSEEGQGAYEQYF
>TRBJ2-7|.|TRBV7-2|.
TGTGCCAGCAGCTTAACATCAGGGGACTCCTACGAGCAGTACTTC
CASSLTSGDSYEQYF
>TRBJ1-2|TRBD1|TRBV14|once
TGTGCCAGCAGCCCGGACAGGGGGCGCCGACTCTATGGCTACACCTTC
CASSPDRGRRLYGYTF
>TRBJ2-3|.|TRBV18|.
TGTGCCAGCTCACCAGACAGGACAGATACGCAGTATTTT
CASSPDRTDTQYF
>TRBJ1-1|.|TRBV6-6|.
TGTGCCAGCAGTTTGGACAGGAACACTGAAGCTTTCTTT
CASSLDRNTEAFF
>TRBJ2-1|.|TRBV12-3/TRBV12-4|.
TGTGCCAGCAGTTTAGGGCGGGCGGGGGAGCAGTTCTTC
CASSLGRAGEQFF
>TRBJ1-2|TRBD1|TRBV24-1|.
TGTGCCACCAGTGATGCCACCCCCGGGACAGGGAACGGCGGCTTTAACTATGGCTACACCTTC
CATSDATPGTGNGGFNYGYTF
>TRBJ2-7|.|TRBV5-1|.
TGCGCCAGCAGCTTGGCTAGGAGTCCCACAAGCTACGAGCAGTACTTC
CASSLARSPTSYEQYF
>TRBJ1-5|TRBD1|TRBV7-2|.
TGTGCCAGCAGCCCCTGGACAGGGAATAGCAATCAGCCCCAGCATTTT
CASSPWTGNSNQPQHF
>TRBJ2-5|TRBD2|TRBV4-2|.
TGTGCCAGCAGCCCCACTAGCGGGAGAGAGACCCAGTACTTC
CASSPTSGRETQYF
>TRBJ2-7|.|TRBV6-5|few
TGTGCCAGCAGTCCGTTGCTGGACAGTGTATACGAGCAGTACTTC
CASSPLLDSVYEQYF
>TRBJ1-4|.|TRBV5-1|.
TGCGCCAGCAGCTATATGGGGGGAACTAATGAAAAACTGTTTTTT
CASSYMGGTNEKLFF
>TRBJ1-6|.|TRBV5-4|few
TGTGCCAGCAGCCAGGGGACTTCACCCCTCCACTTT
CASSQGTSPLHF
>TRBJ1-3|TRBD1|TRBV19|.
TGTGCCAGTAAAGACAGGGGCTCTGGAAACACCATATATTTT
CASKDRGSGNTIYF
>TRBJ2-2|.|TRBV11-1|.
TGTGCCAGCAGCCATACAGGGAGAAACACCGGGGAGCTGTTTTTT
CASSHTGRNTGELFF
>TRBJ1-6|.|TRBV7-2|.
TGTGCCAGCAGCTTAGTGGCGGGAGTTGATAATTCACCCCTCCACTTT
CASSLVAGVDNSPLHF
>TRBJ2-7|.|TRBV10-3|few
TGTGCCATCAGTGAGTCAGGACTGTCCTACGAGCAGTACTTC
CAISESGLSYEQYF
>TRBJ1-4|.|TRBV5-1|once
TGCGCCAGCAGCTCTGGGTCCAGGGTAGGGCAGGAAAAACTGTTTTTT
CASSSGSRVGQEKLFF
>TRBJ1-1|.|TRBV5-1|.
TGCGCCAGCAGCCCCAGGGATGGGACTGAAGCTTTCTTT
CASSPRDGTEAFF